This T cell receptor beta chain was recovered during a study of cytomegalovirus exposure and HLA in healthy donors. The CDR3 sequence is 15 residues long. From germline, CDR1 is MNHEY and CDR2 SVGAGI. The V segment lost 6 bases and the J segment 2 bases; nucleotides outside the gene matches: 7. A remark on this clone: Its antigen remains unidentified.

The study, taken as a whole, reports: The investigators catalogued 150 to 200 TCR beta chains as cytomegalovirus-associated.

PCR primers comprised 60 Vbeta and 13 Jbeta primers. TCRdb's table, derived via immunoSEQ multiplex PCR, lists solely in-frame clones and lacks some. This listing includes some 110,000 clones. The rearrangement uses TRBV6-5 and TRBJ2-1, with 7 bases matching TRBD1. The material sequenced was PBMCs. This sequence was found in a man aged 40-49 years in good health and CMV-seronegative. Here the CDR3 reads CASRRGQEAYNEQFF. CDR3 coding DNA: TGTGCCAGCAGACGAGGACAGGAGGCCTACAATGAGCAGTTCTTC.